These 23 T cell receptor beta chains originate from one sample sequenced in a study of vaccination effects on CD4 cells after COVID-19. TCRdb's copy holds only in-frame clones and misses some; the assay was immunoSEQ multiplex PCR. The data show roughly 30,000 clones, approximately 71% seen once. CD4+ T cells specific for antigen were expanded with viral peptide pools by the ViraFEST assay before sequencing. Having been cultured for 9 to 11 days, the cells underwent CD4+ T cell isolation. Two doses of BNT162b2 or mRNA-1273 vaccine were administered to participants. Their target antigens are unknown. Specimen: CD4+ T cells from PBMCs cultured with HCoV-NL63 spike peptides, collected after COVID-19 vaccination. All receptors come from a human donor who received a COVID-19 vaccine.

The V and J genes are TRBV7-8 and TRBJ1-1; no reliable D call. The length of the CDR3 is 11 residues. Trimming left V 6 bases short and J 7 bases short, with 9 bases between. CDR1 is SGHVS, CDR2 FQNEAQ, per germline. DNA of the CDR3: TGTGCCAGCAGACGCGCGGGTGAAGCTTTCTTT. This encodes CASRRAGEAFF. The variable domain in full, completed from reference TRBV7-8 and TRBJ1-1, reads GAGVSQSPRYKVAKRGQDVALRCDPISGHVSLFWYQQALGQGPEFLTYFQNEAQLDKSGLPSDRFFAERPEGSVSTLKIQRTQQEDSAVYLCASRRAGEAFFGQGTRLTVV.

In its sample, this clone was seen a few times. The rearrangement uses TRBV30 and TRBJ1-1, with D hard to call. Germline V gene data show CDR1 as GTSNPN and CDR2 as SVGIG (reference sequence). The CDR3 covers 13 residues. With 1 base removed from V and 1 base from J, the gap between germline ends came to 7 bases. The CDR3 reads CAWSASRNTEAFF. CDR3 in DNA: TGTGCCTGGAGTGCGAGCAGGAACACTGAAGCTTTCTTT. Full variable domain (outside the CDR3, taken from reference TRBV30 and TRBJ1-1): SQTIHQWPATLVQPVGSPLSLECTVEGTSNPNLYWYRQAAGRGLQLLFYSVGIGQISSEVPQNLSASRPQDRQFILSSKKLLLSDSGFYLCAWSASRNTEAFFGQGTRLTVV.

A word on this clone: The junction differs from germline at one of its ends, possibly a read error. This sequence joins TRBV6-4 and TRBJ2-3, with TRBD2 matching 9 bases. CDR1 is MRHNA, CDR2 SNTAGT, per germline. This CDR3 is built from 15 residues. CDR3 residues: CASSPFSGSKDTQYF. The CDR3 DNA sequence: TGTGCCAGCAGTCCCTTTAGCGGGAGCAAAGATACGCAGTATTTT.

This clone has more than one count but fewer than ten. The chain uses TRBV28 and TRBJ1-2, with D maybe TRBD1 (5 bases). This CDR3 comprises 16 residues. Germline values: CDR1 MDHEN, CDR2 SYDVKM. The V end lost 3 bases, the J end lost 4 bases, and 18 bases lay between the germline ends. The CDR3 DNA sequence: TGTGCCAGCAGTTTGGGATCGGGGGATGTGGGCTATGGCTACACCTTC. It translates to CASSLGSGDVGYGYTF.

The chain uses TRBV7-9 and TRBJ2-3; the D call may be TRBD1 or TRBD2 (5 bases each). CDR1 and CDR2 (germline): SEHNR, FQNEAQ (reference sequence). With 6 bases removed from V and 2 bases from J, the gap between germline ends came to 12 bases. This CDR3 is 14 amino acids long. The CDR3 loop reads CASSLRGPTDTQYF. DNA of the CDR3: TGTGCCAGCAGTCTAAGGGGACCCACAGATACGCAGTATTTT. The full variable domain, rest sourced from reference TRBV7-9 and TRBJ2-3, is DTGVSQNPRHKITKRGQNVTFRCDPISEHNRLYWYRQTLGQGPEFLTYFQNEAQLEKSRLLSDRFSAERPKGSFSTLEIQRTEQGDSAMYLCASSLRGPTDTQYFGPGTRLTVL.

V and J are TRBV19 and TRBJ2-3; unclear D gene. This CDR3 spans 15 amino acids. CDR1 and CDR2 (germline): LNHDA, SQIVND (reference sequence). V was trimmed by 0 bases and J by 7 bases, leaving 14 bases between them. The CDR3, as DNA: TGTGCCAGTAGTATAGATCCAGTTAGGAGTTATACGCAGTATTTT. Its translation is CASSIDPVRSYTQYF.

The rearrangement uses TRBV6-5 and TRBJ2-7; D could derive from TRBD1 or TRBD2 (6 bases each). This CDR3 region has 13 residues. Germline values: CDR1 MNHEY, CDR2 SVGAGI. Trimming pared 2 bases from V and 5 bases from J, leaving 10 bases between. This CDR3 is CASSYRGVNEQYF. CDR3 DNA sequence: TGTGCCAGCAGTTACAGGGGGGTCAACGAGCAGTACTTC.

The CDR3 DNA reads as TGTGCCAGGATTATAGCGGGGGGGAGCACAGATACGCAGTATTTT. Its translation is CARIIAGGSTDTQYF. The chain joins TRBV11-3 to TRBJ2-3; 11 bases match TRBD2. V shed 9 bases, J shed 0 bases, and the junction held 5 bases outside the gene matches. CDR1 and CDR2 (germline): SGHNT, YENEEA. The CDR3 has 15 residues.

The chain is built from TRBV18 and TRBJ2-1, with 9 bases that match TRBD2. The germline V gene encodes CDR1 KGHSH and CDR2 LQKENI. CDR3 length equals 15 residues. With V trimmed by 4 bases and J by 5 bases, 6 bases remained unmatched. The CDR3 region has the DNA TGTGCCAGCTCACTTAGCGGGAGTCACGACAATGAGCAGTTCTTC. Its protein product is CASSLSGSHDNEQFF.

The gene calls are TRBV5-6 and TRBJ1-4; possibly TRBD1 for D (5 bases). The V end lost 3 bases, the J end lost 5 bases, and 11 bases lay between the germline ends. Germline V gene lookup returns CDR1 SGHDT and CDR2 YYEEEE. This CDR3 region has 14 residues. The CDR3 protein is CASSYGTRNEKLFF. The CDR3 bases are TGTGCCAGCAGCTACGGGACCAGAAATGAAAAACTGTTTTTT.

This rearrangement joins TRBV4-1 to TRBJ2-7; D uncertain. The CDR3 extends over 13 amino acids. The germline V and J ends were trimmed by 4 bases and 3 bases, with 10 bases remaining between them. The germline gives CDR1 MGHRA, CDR2 YSYEKL. The CDR3 is CASSPSGGYEQYF. As DNA, the CDR3 is TGCGCCAGCAGCCCTTCCGGTGGCTACGAGCAGTACTTC.

The V gene is TRBV7-9, the J gene TRBJ1-2; the match to TRBD1 covers 8 bases. Trimming removed 7 bases from V and 5 bases from J; junction bases left unmatched: 15. The CDR3 totals 16 residues. Germline loops: CDR1 SEHNR, CDR2 FQNEAQ (reference sequence). The chain's CDR3 is CASTREKAGGGYGYTF. The CDR3 bases are TGTGCCAGCACCAGAGAAAAGGCAGGGGGCGGATATGGCTACACCTTC.

The table lists this clone with a few counts. The V and J genes are TRBV18 and TRBJ1-1; D is undetermined. Germline assignment: CDR1 KGHSH and CDR2 LQKENI. Deletions cut 2 bases from V and 0 bases from J, with 10 bases between. The length of the CDR3 is 15 residues. The CDR3 is CASSPTSYLNTEAFF. The DNA for the CDR3 is TGTGCCAGCTCACCAACCAGCTATTTGAACACTGAAGCTTTCTTT.

The V and J genes are TRBV6-1 and TRBJ1-2, with D unclear. Trimming cost V 2 bases and J 10 bases, with 11 bases left between them. The CDR3 consists of 12 residues. The germline V gene has CDR1 MNHNS and CDR2 SASEGT. The CDR3 DNA sequence: TGTGCCAGCAGTGAATATGGCGGCTACTACACCTTC. Translated, it gives CASSEYGGYYTF.

The chain carries TRBV30 and TRBJ1-2, with D possibly matching TRBD1 (5 bases). The ends were cut back, 0 bases at V and 8 bases at J, with 10 bases in the middle. The length of the CDR3 is 12 residues. Germline lookup yields CDR1 GTSNPN and CDR2 SVGIG (reference sequence). CDR3 bases: TGTGCCTGGAGTGTACGGGGGACCGGCTACACCTTC. Its protein product is CAWSVRGTGYTF.

CDR3 DNA: TGCAGCGTTGAATCGCGGGTATTAGCCAAAAACATTCAGTACTTC. This translates into CSVESRVLAKNIQYF. The V and J genes are TRBV29-1 and TRBJ2-4, with D possibly being TRBD2 (5 bases). From germline, CDR1 is SQVTM and CDR2 ANQGSEA. Trimming stripped 2 bases from V and 0 bases from J, with 11 bases between. The CDR3 covers 15 residues. Looking up the rest from reference TRBV29-1 and TRBJ2-4 gives the full variable domain: SAVISQKPSRDICQRGTSLTIQCQVDSQVTMMFWYRQQPGQSLTLIATANQGSEATYESGFVIDKFPISRPNLTFSTLTVSNMSPEDSSIYLCSVESRVLAKNIQYFGAGTRLSVL.

The chain uses TRBV3-1 (or the pseudogene TRBV3-2) and TRBJ2-4; 8 bases line up with TRBD1. J gave up 1 base and V 0 bases, and 14 bases lay outside the gene matches. This CDR3 contains 20 residues. The germline V gene has CDR1 LGHDT and CDR2 YNNKEL (reference sequence). As DNA, the CDR3 is TGTGCCAGCAGCCAAGACGAGACAGGGGCCTTAACCTTGGCCAAAAACATTCAGTACTTC. This codes for CASSQDETGALTLAKNIQYF.

The chain carries TRBV15 and TRBJ2-5; D is perhaps TRBD2 (5 bases). Looked up from germline, CDR1 is LNHNV and CDR2 is YYDKDF (reference sequence). The CDR3 has 15 amino acids. V gave up 0 bases and J gave up 1 base, with 9 bases separating them. The CDR3 here is CATSRETRLQETQYF. CDR3 bases: TGTGCCACCAGCAGAGAAACTAGACTCCAAGAGACCCAGTACTTC.

The V and J genes are TRBV18 and TRBJ1-5; 8 bases match TRBD1. The trim removed 5 bases at V and 0 bases at J, leaving 9 bases unmatched. CDR3 length equals 17 residues. Germline CDR1 and CDR2: KGHSH and LQKENI. The CDR3 reads CASSSGQGPYSNQPQHF. The CDR3 DNA is TGTGCCAGCTCATCAGGACAGGGACCCTATAGCAATCAGCCCCAGCATTTT. Combining the CDR3 with reference TRBV18 and TRBJ1-5 gives the whole variable domain NAGVMQNPRHLVRRRGQEARLRCSPMKGHSHVYWYRQLPEEGLKFMVYLQKENIIDESGMPKERFSAEFPKEGPSILRIQQVVRGDSAAYFCASSSGQGPYSNQPQHFGDGTRLSIL.

The CDR3 here is CASSLSRTGDIYGYTF. The DNA for the CDR3 is TGTGCCAGCAGCTTATCTAGGACAGGGGACATCTATGGCTACACCTTC. This chain joins TRBV7-7 and TRBJ1-2; TRBD1 aligns across 9 bases. V trimming: 2 bases; J trimming: 4 bases; junction bases outside the gene matches: 8. From germline, CDR1 is SSHAT and CDR2 FNYEAQ (reference sequence). The CDR3 loop spans 16 amino acids.

The chain is built from TRBV10-2 and TRBJ1-1; D not resolved. Looked up from germline, CDR1 is WSHSY and CDR2 is SAAADI. V was cut by 6 bases and J by 6 bases, with 14 bases left in between. CDR3 length equals 13 residues. The CDR3 loop is CASRSQRTSEAFF. The CDR3 nucleotides are TGCGCCAGCAGGTCACAACGTACTTCTGAAGCTTTCTTT.

This clone came up a few times. J is TRBJ1-5 and V is TRBV7-8; no clear D gene. The CDR3 is 14 amino acids. Germline assignment: CDR1 SGHVS and CDR2 FQNEAQ. Trimming shortened V by 5 bases and J by 0 bases, and 8 bases separated the two germline ends. DNA for the CDR3: TGTGCCAGCAGCGAATGGCGTAGCAATCAGCCCCAGCATTTT. This encodes CASSEWRSNQPQHF. Using reference TRBV7-8 and TRBJ1-5 for the parts outside the CDR3, the full variable domain is GAGVSQSPRYKVAKRGQDVALRCDPISGHVSLFWYQQALGQGPEFLTYFQNEAQLDKSGLPSDRFFAERPEGSVSTLKIQRTQQEDSAVYLCASSEWRSNQPQHFGDGTRLSIL.

The genes are TRBV25-1 and TRBJ1-3; D remains ambiguous. This CDR3 is 12 amino acids long. Germline lookup yields CDR1 MGHDK and CDR2 SYGVNS. Trimming removed 5 bases at V and 4 bases at J, with 6 bases between. DNA of the CDR3: TGTGCCAGCAGTTCATTCGGAAACACCATATATTTT. Residues: CASSSFGNTIYF.